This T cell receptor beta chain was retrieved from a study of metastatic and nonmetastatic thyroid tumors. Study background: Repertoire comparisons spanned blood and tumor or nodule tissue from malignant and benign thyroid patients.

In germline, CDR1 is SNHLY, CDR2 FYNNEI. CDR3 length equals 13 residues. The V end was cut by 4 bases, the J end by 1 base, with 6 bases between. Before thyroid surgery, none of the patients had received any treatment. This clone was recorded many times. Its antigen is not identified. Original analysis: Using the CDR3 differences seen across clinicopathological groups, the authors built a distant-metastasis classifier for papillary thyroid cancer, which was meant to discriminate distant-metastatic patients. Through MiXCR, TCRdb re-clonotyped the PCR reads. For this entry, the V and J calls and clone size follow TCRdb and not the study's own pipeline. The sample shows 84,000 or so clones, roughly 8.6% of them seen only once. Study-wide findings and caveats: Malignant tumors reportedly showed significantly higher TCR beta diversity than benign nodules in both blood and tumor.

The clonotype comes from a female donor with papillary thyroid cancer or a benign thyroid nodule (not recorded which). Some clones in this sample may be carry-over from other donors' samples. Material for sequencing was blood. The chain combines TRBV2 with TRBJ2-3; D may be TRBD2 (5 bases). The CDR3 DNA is TGTGCCAGCAGTGGTAGCGGCACAGATACGCAGTATTTT. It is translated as CASSGSGTDTQYF.